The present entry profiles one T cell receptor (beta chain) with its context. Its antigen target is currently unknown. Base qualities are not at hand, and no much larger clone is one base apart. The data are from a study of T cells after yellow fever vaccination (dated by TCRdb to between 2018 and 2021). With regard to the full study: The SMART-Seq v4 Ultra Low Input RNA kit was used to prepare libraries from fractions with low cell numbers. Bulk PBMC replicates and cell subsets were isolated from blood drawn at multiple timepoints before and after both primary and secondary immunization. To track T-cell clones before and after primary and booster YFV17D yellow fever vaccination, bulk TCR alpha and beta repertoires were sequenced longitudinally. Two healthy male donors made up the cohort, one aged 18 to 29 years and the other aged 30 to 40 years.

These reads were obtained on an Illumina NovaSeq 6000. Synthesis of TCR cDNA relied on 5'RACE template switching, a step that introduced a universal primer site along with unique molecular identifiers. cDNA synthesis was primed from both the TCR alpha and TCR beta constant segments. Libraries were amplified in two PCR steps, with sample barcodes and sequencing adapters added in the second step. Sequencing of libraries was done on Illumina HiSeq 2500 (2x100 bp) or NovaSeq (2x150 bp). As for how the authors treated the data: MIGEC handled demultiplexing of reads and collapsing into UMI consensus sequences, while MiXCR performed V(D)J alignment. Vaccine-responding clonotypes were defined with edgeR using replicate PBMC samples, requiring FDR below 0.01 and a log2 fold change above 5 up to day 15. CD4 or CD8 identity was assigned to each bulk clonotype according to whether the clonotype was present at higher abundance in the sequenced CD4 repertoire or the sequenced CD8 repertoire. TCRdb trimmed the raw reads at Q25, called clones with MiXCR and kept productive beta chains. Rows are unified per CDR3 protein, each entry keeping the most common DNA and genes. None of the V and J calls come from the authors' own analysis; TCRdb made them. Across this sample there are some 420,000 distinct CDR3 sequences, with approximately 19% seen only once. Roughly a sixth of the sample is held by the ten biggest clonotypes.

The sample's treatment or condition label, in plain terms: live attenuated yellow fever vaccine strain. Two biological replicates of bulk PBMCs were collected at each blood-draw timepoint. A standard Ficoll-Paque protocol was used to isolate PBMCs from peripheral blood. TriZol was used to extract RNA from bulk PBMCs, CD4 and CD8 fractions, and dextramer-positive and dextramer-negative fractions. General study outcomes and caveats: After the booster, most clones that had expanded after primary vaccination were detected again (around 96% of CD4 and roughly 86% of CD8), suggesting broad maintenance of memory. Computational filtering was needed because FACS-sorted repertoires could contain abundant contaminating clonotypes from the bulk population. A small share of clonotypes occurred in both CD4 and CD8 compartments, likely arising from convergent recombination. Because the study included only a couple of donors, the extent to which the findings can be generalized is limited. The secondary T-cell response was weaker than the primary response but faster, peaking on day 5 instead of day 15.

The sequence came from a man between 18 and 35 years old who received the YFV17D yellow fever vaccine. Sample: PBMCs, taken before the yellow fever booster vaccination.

The DNA reads as follows: TGTGCCAGCAGCAAAGCCGGGACAGGGTACACAGATACGCAGTATTTT. This encodes CASSKAGTGYTDTQYF. This receptor chain uses TRBV7-3 and TRBJ2-3; 9 junctional bases match TRBD1. Unmatched junction bases come to 8, with V trimmed by 5 bases and J by 2 bases. From cysteine to phenylalanine, the CDR3 is 16 amino acids long. CDR3 DNA is the only sequence kept; it has 48 bases, read in frame from the first base. CDR1 and CDR2, per the germline V gene, are SGHTA and FQGTGA.